Following are 27 T cell receptor beta chains from one sample sequenced in a study of long-term antiretroviral therapy in people with HIV. Survey level was the resolution at which the v3.0 immunoSEQ assay ran. Only in-frame clones appear in the TCRdb table, and some are missing; sequencing was by immunoSEQ multiplex PCR. The sample consists of approximately 30,000 clones, about 82% of them appearing once. Here the sequenced sample was unsorted PBMCs, taken 0.8 years before starting antiretroviral therapy. These receptors were taken from a man aged 18 to 30 with HIV.

The CDR3 here is CASTLEGDRTDTQYF. The CDR3 bases are TGTGCCAGCACCCTTGAGGGCGACCGAACAGATACGCAGTATTTT. The V and J genes are TRBV9 and TRBJ2-3; D is possibly TRBD2 (5 bases). Trimming left V 6 bases short and J 3 bases short, with 17 bases between. Germline values: CDR1 SGDLS, CDR2 YYNGEE. The CDR3 has 15 amino acids.

The chain is built from TRBV30 and TRBJ1-1; maybe TRBD1 (5 bases). CDR1 is GTSNPN, CDR2 SVGIG, per germline (reference sequence). There are 15 residues in the CDR3. Trimming took 5 bases from V and 0 from J, leaving 16 bases between them. CDR3 residues: CAWGTGLIMNTEAFF. CDR3 sequence (DNA): TGTGCCTGGGGAACAGGTCTGATTATGAACACTGAAGCTTTCTTT. The full variable domain, its missing parts supplied by reference TRBV30 and TRBJ1-1, is SQTIHQWPATLVQPVGSPLSLECTVEGTSNPNLYWYRQAAGRGLQLLFYSVGIGQISSEVPQNLSASRPQDRQFILSSKKLLLSDSGFYLCAWGTGLIMNTEAFFGQGTRLTVV.

The J gene is TRBJ2-3, the V gene TRBV5-6, with 7 bases lining up with TRBD2. CDR1 SGHDT and CDR2 YYEEEE come from the germline V gene. The CDR3 totals 16 residues. The V and J ends lost 4 bases and 0 bases, in that order; junction bases with no gene match: 8. CDR3 loop: CASSGLAVGSTDTQYF. The CDR3 DNA reads as TGTGCCAGCAGCGGGCTAGCGGTGGGAAGCACAGATACGCAGTATTTT.

The chain has TRBV18 and TRBJ2-1, with D possibly matching TRBD1 (5 bases). Germline loops: CDR1 KGHSH, CDR2 LQKENI. V was cut by 0 bases and J by 6 bases, with 21 bases left in between. The CDR3 consists of 18 residues. The CDR3 loop reads CASSPPNSNRRSSNEQFF. CDR3 DNA sequence: TGTGCCAGCTCACCACCTAATTCTAACAGGCGTAGTTCCAATGAGCAGTTCTTC.

The chain combines TRBV7-3 with TRBJ2-2; 10 bases map to TRBD1. Unmatched junction bases numbered 4, after V lost 2 bases and J lost 7 bases. Germline CDR1 and CDR2: SGHTA and FQGTGA. This CDR3 contains 15 residues. CDR3 sequence reads: CASSLGTGDFGELFF. CDR3 bases: TGTGCCAGCAGCTTAGGGACAGGGGACTTCGGGGAGCTGTTTTTT.

The chain combines TRBV11-2 with TRBJ2-7; 11 bases agree with TRBD2. CDR1 and CDR2 from the germline V gene are SGHAT and FQNNGV. The CDR3 extends over 15 amino acids. V shed 5 bases, J shed 2 bases, and the junction held 5 bases outside the gene matches. This CDR3 is CASSLTSGSPYEQYF. The CDR3 DNA sequence: TGTGCCAGCAGCCTAACTAGCGGGAGCCCCTACGAGCAGTACTTC.

The chain links TRBV6-1 to TRBJ2-7, with D possibly being TRBD2 (5 bases). The CDR3 length is 14 residues. The V and J ends lost 4 bases and 2 bases respectively, with 12 bases between them. CDR1 is MNHNS and CDR2 is SASEGT in the germline V gene. This chain's CDR3 is CASSVDGLTYEQYF. The CDR3 nucleotides are TGTGCCAGCAGTGTCGATGGACTTACCTACGAGCAGTACTTC.

This clone appeared a few times. The gene calls are TRBV5-1 and TRBJ1-2; D call uncertain. Germline CDR1 is SGHRS and CDR2 is YFSETQ. Trimming removed 0 bases at V and 4 bases at J, with 4 bases between. The CDR3 length is 12 residues. In DNA, the CDR3 is TGCGCCAGCAGCTTGGAGGGCTATGGCTACACCTTC. The encoded protein is CASSLEGYGYTF.

This sequence joins TRBV7-2 and TRBJ2-5, with D unresolved. Germline-derived CDR1 and CDR2 are SGHTA and FQGNSA. V lost 4 bases to trimming and J lost 5 bases, with 14 bases between them. This CDR3 has 14 amino acids. The CDR3 reads CASSYLGSTETQYF. The CDR3 DNA sequence: TGTGCCAGCAGCTACCTCGGTAGCACGGAGACCCAGTACTTC. The full variable domain, rest sourced from reference TRBV7-2 and TRBJ2-5, is GAGVSQSPSNKVTEKGKDVELRCDPISGHTALYWYRQSLGQGLEFLIYFQGNSAPDKSGLPSDRFSAERTGGSVSTLTIQRTQQEDSAVYLCASSYLGSTETQYFGPGTRLLVL.

The V gene is TRBV27, the J gene TRBJ1-2; 7 bases map to TRBD1. This CDR3 region has 14 residues. Germline CDR1 and CDR2: MNHEY and SMNVEV (reference sequence). V lost 6 bases to trimming and J lost 1 base; unmatched junction nucleotides: 5. CDR3 protein: CASRGQGVNYGYTF. The CDR3 DNA sequence: TGTGCCAGCAGGGGGCAGGGGGTTAACTATGGCTACACCTTC.

DNA of the CDR3: TGTGCCACCGCCTTCCGGGACACCTACAATGAGCAGTTCTTC. Translation gives CATAFRDTYNEQFF. The V and J genes are TRBV15 and TRBJ2-1, with a possible D match to TRBD1 (6 bases). Germline V lookup: CDR1 LNHNV, CDR2 YYDKDF (reference sequence). V was shortened by 8 bases and J by 2 bases, with 13 bases between the two germline ends. CDR3 length: 14 residues.

This clone came up a few times. This chain joins TRBV28 and TRBJ1-1, with a tentative D call TRBD1 (6 bases). Germline CDR1 MDHEN, CDR2 SYDVKM. Trimming shortened V by 5 bases and J by 0 bases, and 22 bases separated the two germline ends. The CDR3 is 18 amino acids. The CDR3 loop reads CASSLPRGAYAMNTEAFF. Written as DNA, the CDR3 is TGTGCCAGCAGTCTACCTCGGGGGGCGTACGCCATGAACACTGAAGCTTTCTTT.

The J gene is TRBJ2-5, the V gene TRBV5-1; possibly TRBD1 or TRBD2 for D (5 bases each). The CDR3 runs to 15 residues. Per germline, CDR1 SGHRS and CDR2 YFSETQ. V was trimmed by 4 bases and J by 5 bases, leaving 18 bases between them. Written as DNA, the CDR3 is TGCGCCAGCAGCCCGGCGGGCCCCAGGGAGGAGACCCAGTACTTC. Translation: CASSPAGPREETQYF. Full variable domain (rest looked up from reference TRBV5-1 and TRBJ2-5): KAGVTQTPRYLIKTRGQQVTLSCSPISGHRSVSWYQQTPGQGLQFLFEYFSETQRNKGNFPGRFSGRQFSNSRSEMNVSTLELGDSALYLCASSPAGPREETQYFGPGTRLLVL.

This chain links TRBV5-8 with TRBJ2-7; D is unclear. Germline V gives CDR1 SGHTS, CDR2 YDEGEE. V lost 3 bases to trimming and J lost 4 bases, with 8 bases between them. The CDR3 sequence is 12 residues long. The CDR3 sequence is CASSSGPYEQYF. CDR3 sequence (DNA): TGTGCCAGCAGCTCCGGACCATACGAGCAGTACTTC.

By proportion, this clone is large. V gene TRBV4-3 combines with J gene TRBJ2-1, with TRBD2 matching over 7 bases. Losses at the gene ends were 3 bases for V and 9 bases for J; bases not matched to a gene: 14. This CDR3 is 16 amino acids long. The germline CDR1 and CDR2 sequences are LGHNA and YSLEER. CDR3 amino acids: CASSQDGSGKLGEQFF. The CDR3, as DNA: TGCGCCAGCAGCCAGGACGGGAGCGGGAAATTAGGTGAGCAGTTCTTC.

The gene calls are TRBV5-4 and TRBJ1-2, with no clear D. The CDR3 covers 13 residues. Trimming removed 1 base at V and 8 bases at J, with 12 bases between. Per germline, CDR1 SGHNT and CDR2 YYREEE (reference sequence). The DNA of the CDR3 is TGTGCCAGCAGCTTGTTAAAAGGGTGGGGCTACACCTTC. Translated, it gives CASSLLKGWGYTF.

The chain joins TRBV5-1 to TRBJ1-1; a weak D match, TRBD1 (6 bases). Germline CDR1 reads SGHRS; CDR2 reads YFSETQ. V lost 0 bases, J lost 3 bases, and 9 bases lay in between. The CDR3 consists of 14 residues. CDR3 coding DNA: TGCGCCAGCAGCTTGGCAGGGGCGGACACTGAAGCTTTCTTT. Protein sequence: CASSLAGADTEAFF.

The rearrangement uses TRBV29-1 and TRBJ2-7, with a tentative D call TRBD1 (6 bases). Trimming removed 4 bases from V and 3 bases from J, with 7 bases in between. Germline V gene data show CDR1 as SQVTM and CDR2 as ANQGSEA. The CDR3 totals 11 residues. DNA of the CDR3: TGCAGCGTTGTCAGGGGCTACGAGCAGTACTTC. This gives the protein CSVVRGYEQYF.

The genes are TRBV11-1 and TRBJ2-5; 7 nucleotides match TRBD1. V lost 4 bases to trimming and J lost 7 bases; unmatched junction nucleotides: 6. Germline CDR1 reads SGHAT; CDR2 reads FQDESV (reference sequence). This CDR3 is built from 13 residues. The CDR3 bases are TGTGCCAGCAGCTACGACAGGGTGGTGACCCAGTACTTC. Its translation: CASSYDRVVTQYF.

The V and J genes are TRBV27 and TRBJ2-3, with D tentatively TRBD1 (5 bases). V was shortened by 4 bases and J by 4 bases, with 15 bases between the two germline ends. Germline V CDR1 and CDR2: MNHEY, SMNVEV (reference sequence). The CDR3 contains 15 residues. The CDR3 sequence: CASSSKGYQADTQYF. CDR3 sequence (DNA): TGTGCCAGCAGTTCGAAGGGGTACCAGGCAGATACGCAGTATTTT.

J is TRBJ2-5 and V is TRBV9, with 12 bases identical to TRBD2. V shed 0 bases and J 7 bases; nucleotides not matched to a gene: 4. Looked up from germline, CDR1 is SGDLS and CDR2 is YYNGEE. This CDR3 spans 15 amino acids. CDR3 sequence: CASSVATSGSSTQYF. DNA of the CDR3: TGTGCCAGCAGCGTAGCGACTAGCGGGAGTTCGACCCAGTACTTC.

The chain couples TRBV7-8 to TRBJ1-5, with D possibly being TRBD1 (5 bases). This CDR3 has 16 residues. Trimming took 1 base from V and 4 from J, leaving 14 bases between them. CDR1 is SGHVS and CDR2 is FQNEAQ in the germline V gene. The DNA of the CDR3 is TGTGCCAGCAGCTTAGGCAGGGTGAACCTAAATCAGCCCCAGCATTTT. Encoded protein: CASSLGRVNLNQPQHF.

This clone rates as medium-sized. The J gene is TRBJ2-7, the V gene TRBV4-2, with D uncertain. V lost 3 bases and J lost 6, with 21 bases in between. From germline, CDR1 is LGHNA and CDR2 YNFKEQ. CDR3 length: 16 amino acids. DNA for the CDR3: TGTGCCAGCAGCCAGGGCTCCTTAGACCAGGACGGCGAGCAGTACTTC. This codes for CASSQGSLDQDGEQYF.

Written as DNA, the CDR3 is TGTGCCAGCAGGGGACGATTCTCTGGAAACACCATATATTTT. It specifies CASRGRFSGNTIYF. The chain recombines TRBV7-9 with TRBJ1-3; D possibly corresponds to TRBD1 (5 bases). The length of the CDR3 is 14 residues. V was trimmed by 6 bases and J by 0 bases, leaving 9 bases between them. The germline V gene has CDR1 SEHNR and CDR2 FQNEAQ (reference sequence).

The chain combines TRBV7-2 with TRBJ1-2; TRBD1 matches at 8 bases. Germline loops: CDR1 SGHTA, CDR2 FQGNSA. After removal of 5 bases from V and 6 bases from J, the junction contained 5 bases not matched to a gene. This CDR3 has 13 residues. This CDR3 reads CASSLGQGHGYTF. The CDR3 DNA reads as TGTGCCAGCAGCCTCGGACAGGGACATGGCTACACCTTC.

The chain combines TRBV5-1 with TRBJ2-2; 9 positions agree with TRBD1. CDR1 is SGHRS, CDR2 YFSETQ, per germline. The CDR3 runs 15 residues. The trim removed 7 bases at V and 7 bases at J, leaving 11 bases unmatched. In DNA, the CDR3 is TGCGCCAGCCGGTCATTAAGACAGGGGGTCGGGGAGCTGTTTTTT. Its protein is CASRSLRQGVGELFF. The variable domain in full, with the rest retrieved from reference TRBV5-1 and TRBJ2-2, is KAGVTQTPRYLIKTRGQQVTLSCSPISGHRSVSWYQQTPGQGLQFLFEYFSETQRNKGNFPGRFSGRQFSNSRSEMNVSTLELGDSALYLCASRSLRQGVGELFFGEGSRLTVL.

This sequence joins TRBV6-1 and TRBJ2-6; D gene uncertain. Per the germline V gene, CDR1 is MNHNS and CDR2 is SASEGT. The CDR3 length is 15 residues. Trimming took 2 bases from V and 1 from J, leaving 6 bases between them. This CDR3 reads CASSEQPSGANVLTF. The CDR3 DNA is TGTGCCAGCAGTGAACAGCCATCTGGGGCCAACGTCCTGACTTTC.